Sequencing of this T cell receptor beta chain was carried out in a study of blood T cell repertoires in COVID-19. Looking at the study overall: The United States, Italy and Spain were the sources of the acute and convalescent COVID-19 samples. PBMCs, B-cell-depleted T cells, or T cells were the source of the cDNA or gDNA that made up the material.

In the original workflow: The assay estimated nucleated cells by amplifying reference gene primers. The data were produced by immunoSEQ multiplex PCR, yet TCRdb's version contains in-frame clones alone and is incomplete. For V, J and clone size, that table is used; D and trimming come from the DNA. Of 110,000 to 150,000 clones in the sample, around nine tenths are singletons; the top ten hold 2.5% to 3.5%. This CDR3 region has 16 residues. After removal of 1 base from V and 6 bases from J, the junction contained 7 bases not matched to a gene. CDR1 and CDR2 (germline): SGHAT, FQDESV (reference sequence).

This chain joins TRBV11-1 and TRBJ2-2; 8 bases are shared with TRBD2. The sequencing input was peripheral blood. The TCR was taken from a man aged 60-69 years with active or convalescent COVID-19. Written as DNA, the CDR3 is TGTGCCAGCAGCTTAGTCGGGGGGGATTTATCCGGGGAGCTGTTTTTT. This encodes CASSLVGGDLSGELFF.